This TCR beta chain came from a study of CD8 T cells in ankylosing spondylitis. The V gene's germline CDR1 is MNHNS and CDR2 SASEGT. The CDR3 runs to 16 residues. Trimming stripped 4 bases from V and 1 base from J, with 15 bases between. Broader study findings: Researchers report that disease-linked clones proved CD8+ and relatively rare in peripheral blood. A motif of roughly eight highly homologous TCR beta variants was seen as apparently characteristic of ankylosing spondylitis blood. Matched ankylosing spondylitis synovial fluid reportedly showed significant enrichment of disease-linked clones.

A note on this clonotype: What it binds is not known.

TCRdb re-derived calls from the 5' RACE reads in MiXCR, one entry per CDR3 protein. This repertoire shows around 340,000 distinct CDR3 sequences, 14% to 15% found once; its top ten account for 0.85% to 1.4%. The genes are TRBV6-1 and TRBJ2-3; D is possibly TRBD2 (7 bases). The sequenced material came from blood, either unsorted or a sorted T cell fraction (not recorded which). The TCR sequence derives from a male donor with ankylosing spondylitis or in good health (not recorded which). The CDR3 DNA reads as TGTGCCAGCAGTGTGGGGCGCGGGGGCGGCACAGATACGCAGTATTTT. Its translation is CASSVGRGGGTDTQYF.